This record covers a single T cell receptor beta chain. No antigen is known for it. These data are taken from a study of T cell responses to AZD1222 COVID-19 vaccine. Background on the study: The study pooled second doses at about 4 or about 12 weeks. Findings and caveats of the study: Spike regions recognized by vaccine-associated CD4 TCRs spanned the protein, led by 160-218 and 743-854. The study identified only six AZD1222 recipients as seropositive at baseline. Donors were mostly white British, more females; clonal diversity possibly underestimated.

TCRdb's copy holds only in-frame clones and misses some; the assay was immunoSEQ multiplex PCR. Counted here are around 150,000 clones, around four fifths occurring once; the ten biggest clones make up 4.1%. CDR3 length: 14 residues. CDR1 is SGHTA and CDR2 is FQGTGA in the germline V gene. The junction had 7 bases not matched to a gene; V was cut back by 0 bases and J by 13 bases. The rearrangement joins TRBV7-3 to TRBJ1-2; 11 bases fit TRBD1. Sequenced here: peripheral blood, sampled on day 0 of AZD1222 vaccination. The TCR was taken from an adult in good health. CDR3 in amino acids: CASSLTGTGGSGTF. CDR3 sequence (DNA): TGTGCCAGCAGCTTAACGGGGACAGGGGGGAGCGGCACCTTC. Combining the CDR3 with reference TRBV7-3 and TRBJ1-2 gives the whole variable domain GAGVSQTPSNKVTEKGKYVELRCDPISGHTALYWYRQSLGQGPEFLIYFQGTGAADDSGLPNDRFFAVRPEGSVSTLKIQRTERGDSAVYLCASSLTGTGGSGTFGSGTRLTVV.